Reported below is one TCR beta chain. Clones were read by immunoSEQ multiplex PCR, and TCRdb kept only the in-frame ones, dropping some. Here the sample spans 100,000 or so clones, 93% being singletons. Recipients received nonmyeloablative bone marrow transplants from related graft donors, with transient mixed chimerism. Unstimulated regulatory T cells (CD4+CD25+CD127-), CD4+CD25- non-regulatory cells, CD4 and CD8 cells were FACS-sorted from thawed PBMCs. The sample originates from a study of Tregs in tolerant kidney transplant recipients. The CDR3 covers 14 residues. Trimming took 7 bases from V and 2 from J, leaving 15 bases between them. CDR1 is SGHDT and CDR2 is YYEEEE in the germline V gene.

Sequenced here: CD4+ T cells from blood (PBMCs), sampled 12 months after the transplant. The chain carries TRBV5-6 and TRBJ1-2; no definite D call. The sequence was obtained from a human patient who received a combined kidney and bone marrow transplant. Some T cells may have come from the graft donor. DNA of the CDR3: TGTGCCAGCTCTAGCGGCAGAAGAAACTATGGCTACACCTTC. Translation gives CASSSGRRNYGYTF.